Below, 32 T cell receptor beta chains from the same sample are listed, as sequenced in a study of T-cell memory formation after mild COVID-19. Each CDR3 protein is one row after TCRdb ran MiXCR on the 5' RACE reads. Of under 400,000 distinct CDR3 sequences in the sample, about 21% were seen once. Specimen: PBMCs or a T cell subset sorted from them (not recorded which). These receptors were obtained from an adult woman who had mild COVID-19 (a few samples of this study predate the infection). Cell type and time point are not known.

V is TRBV28 and J is TRBJ1-3, with D perhaps matching TRBD1 (6 bases). Trimming took off 5 bases at V and 4 bases at J, with 24 bases between the two ends. Germline loops: CDR1 MDHEN, CDR2 SYDVKM. This CDR3 has 18 amino acids. DNA for the CDR3: TGTGCCAGCAGTCCCTTTTTATACTCGGGACAAGGCGGAAACACCATATATTTT. Its protein is CASSPFLYSGQGGNTIYF. Full variable domain (outside the CDR3, taken from reference TRBV28 and TRBJ1-3): DVKVTQSSRYLVKRTGEKVFLECVQDMDHENMFWYRQDPGLGLRLIYFSYDVKMKEKGDIPEGYSVSREKKERFSLILESASTNQTSMYLCASSPFLYSGQGGNTIYFGEGSWLTVV.

The chain recombines TRBV3-1 with TRBJ2-2; D is undetermined. V dropped 3 bases and J dropped 6 bases, with 11 bases sitting between them. This CDR3 comprises 14 residues. The germline V gene encodes CDR1 LGHDT and CDR2 YNNKEL (reference sequence). CDR3 in DNA: TGTGCCAGCAGCCATGGGGTCGGCGCCGGGGAGCTGTTTTTT. Translation: CASSHGVGAGELFF.

A remark on this clonotype: Given a much more abundant clone one base away, this may be a read error. The chain recombines TRBV4-3 with TRBJ2-6; D call uncertain. Trimming shortened V by 0 bases and J by 0 bases, and 3 bases separated the two germline ends. This CDR3 spans 15 amino acids. CDR1 is LGHNA, CDR2 YSLEER, per germline. The CDR3 here is CASSQEGSGANVLTF. The CDR3 DNA is TGCGCCAGCAGCCAAGAAGGCTCTGGGGCCAACGTCCTGACTTTC.

The J gene is TRBJ1-6, the V gene TRBV6-6; TRBD1 is a possible D gene (5 bases). The germline V and J ends were trimmed by 7 bases and 8 bases, with 18 bases remaining between them. The CDR3 runs to 15 residues. Per germline, CDR1 MNHNY and CDR2 SVGAGI (reference sequence). The CDR3 DNA sequence: TGTGCCAGCAAAAAATCACCGGGACTTTATTCACCCCTCCACTTT. Encoded protein: CASKKSPGLYSPLHF.

This clonotype has ten or more counts. The chain joins TRBV4-2 to TRBJ2-1; 13 nucleotides line up with TRBD2. Germline V gene data show CDR1 as LGHNA and CDR2 as YNFKEQ. After removal of 3 bases from V and 7 bases from J, the junction contained 6 bases not matched to a gene. The CDR3 is 16 amino acids. This CDR3 reads CASSQALTSGRNEQFF. CDR3 nucleotides: TGTGCCAGCAGCCAGGCGTTGACTAGCGGGAGGAATGAGCAGTTCTTC.

Here the CDR3 reads CSASSRGERGYTF. The CDR3 coding sequence is TGCAGTGCTAGCTCACGGGGGGAAAGGGGCTACACCTTC. The J gene is TRBJ1-2, the V gene TRBV20-1; weak D call: TRBD1 (5 bases). The CDR3 runs to 13 residues. Trimming left V 3 bases short and J 8 bases short, with 16 bases between. CDR1 and CDR2 (germline): DFQATT, SNEGSKA (reference sequence).

This chain joins TRBV7-9 and TRBJ1-3; D gene uncertain. V dropped 5 bases and J dropped 9 bases, with 23 bases sitting between them. Per the germline V gene, CDR1 is SEHNR and CDR2 is FQNEAQ (reference sequence). The CDR3 loop spans 16 amino acids. CDR3 DNA: TGTGCCAGCAGCCCCATGAGCGGCAGGCTCCGGTCCACCATATATTTT. Protein: CASSPMSGRLRSTIYF.

The rearrangement joins TRBV25-1 to TRBJ2-1, with 12 bases aligning to TRBD2. Germline CDR1 is MGHDK and CDR2 is SYGVNS. This CDR3 has 15 amino acids. Germline trimming cut 6 bases from V and 7 bases from J; bases unmatched to any gene: 7. The CDR3 region is CASRPSGRATNEQFF. The CDR3 nucleotides are TGTGCCAGCAGACCTAGCGGGAGGGCCACGAATGAGCAGTTCTTC.

In this sample, this clonotype turned up a few times. This chain uses TRBV7-6 with TRBJ2-7, with a weak D call TRBD2 (5 bases). Trimming pared 1 base from V and 1 base from J, leaving 11 bases between. Germline V CDR1 and CDR2: SGHVS, FNYEAQ. This CDR3 is 15 amino acids long. Here the CDR3 reads CASSLGQRRSYEQYF. As DNA, the CDR3 is TGTGCCAGCAGCTTAGGGCAGCGGCGGTCCTACGAGCAGTACTTC.

This clonotype was counted ten times or more. The gene calls are TRBV18 and TRBJ1-1, with TRBD1 as a possible D gene (5 bases). Trimming took off 8 bases at V and 1 base at J, with 11 bases between the two ends. The CDR3 has 13 residues. CDR1 and CDR2 (germline): KGHSH, LQKENI. The CDR3 DNA reads TGTGCCAGCAGGAGACAGACGAACACTGAAGCTTTCTTT. Protein sequence: CASRRQTNTEAFF.

This rearrangement joins TRBV20-1 to TRBJ2-7; possibly TRBD1 for D (5 bases). Trimming shortened V by 6 bases and J by 7 bases, and 13 bases separated the two germline ends. From germline, CDR1 is DFQATT and CDR2 SNEGSKA (reference sequence). The CDR3 runs to 11 residues. CDR3 in amino acids: CSAGLGQEQYF. CDR3 in DNA: TGCAGTGCCGGGTTGGGGCAAGAGCAGTACTTC.

This chain links TRBV20-1 with TRBJ2-3; D might be TRBD1 (6 bases). Trimming removed 0 bases at V and 8 bases at J, with 9 bases between. The CDR3 runs to 12 residues. The V gene's germline CDR1 is DFQATT and CDR2 SNEGSKA (reference sequence). Here the CDR3 reads CSARDEGGTQYF. CDR3 bases: TGCAGTGCTAGAGATGAAGGGGGTACGCAGTATTTT.

V usage is TRBV30 and J usage is TRBJ1-4, with D tentatively TRBD1 (6 bases). This CDR3 has 14 amino acids. Between the trimmed V and J ends, which lost 4 bases and 10 bases, there was a span of 19 bases. Germline assignment: CDR1 GTSNPN and CDR2 SVGIG (reference sequence). CDR3 nucleotide sequence: TGTGCCTGGACAGCAACAGGGAGCGCGAGAAAACTGTTTTTT. Its translation: CAWTATGSARKLFF.

The chain carries TRBV7-9 and TRBJ1-1; D uncertain. The V gene's germline CDR1 is SEHNR and CDR2 FQNEAQ (reference sequence). CDR3 size: 13 residues. V lost 3 bases to trimming and J lost 4 bases, with 9 bases between them. The CDR3, as DNA: TGTGCCAGCAGCTTCAGAGTTAGCACTGAAGCTTTCTTT. As protein: CASSFRVSTEAFF.

The V and J genes are TRBV7-6 and TRBJ1-6; 8 bases are shared with TRBD1. CDR3 length equals 16 residues. V dropped 4 bases and J dropped 6; count of bases not matched to a gene: 8. Per germline, CDR1 SGHVS and CDR2 FNYEAQ. The CDR3 coding sequence is TGTGCCAGCAGCTCTTTTGGACAGGGTGGTAATTCACCCCTCCACTTT. The encoded protein is CASSSFGQGGNSPLHF.

In this sample, this clonotype turned up once. The genes are TRBV6-5 and TRBJ2-7, with 9 bases lining up with TRBD1. Losses at the gene ends were 5 bases for V and 4 bases for J; bases not matched to a gene: 6. This CDR3 spans 14 amino acids. From germline, CDR1 is MNHEY and CDR2 SVGAGI. CDR3 protein: CASSRQGGIYEQYF. DNA of the CDR3: TGTGCCAGCAGTCGACAGGGGGGAATTTACGAGCAGTACTTC.

This clonotype was counted between two and nine times. The chain carries TRBV7-3 and TRBJ2-7; possible D gene TRBD2, 6 bases. The germline gives CDR1 SGHTA, CDR2 FQGTGA. V was cut by 5 bases and J by 5 bases, with 16 bases left in between. This CDR3 has 14 residues. CDR3 sequence: CASSASGTGDEQYF. For the CDR3, the DNA is TGTGCCAGCAGCGCCTCCGGGACGGGAGACGAGCAGTACTTC.

This sequence joins TRBV5-1 and TRBJ2-1; 7 bases are a match to TRBD1. V was pared by 0 bases and J by 7 bases, with 4 bases of the junction left unmatched. CDR3 size: 14 residues. CDR1 SGHRS and CDR2 YFSETQ come from the germline V gene. CDR3 amino acids: CASSLDSGQNEQFF. CDR3 in DNA: TGCGCCAGCAGCTTGGATTCGGGACAGAATGAGCAGTTCTTC.

The chain couples TRBV3-1 to TRBJ2-2; TRBD1 agrees at 9 bases. J was trimmed by 4 bases and V by 6 bases; bases with no gene match: 3. The CDR3 has 14 amino acids. Germline V gene lookup returns CDR1 LGHDT and CDR2 YNNKEL (reference sequence). The CDR3 is CASSWDRVTGELFF. The CDR3 nucleotides are TGTGCCAGCAGTTGGGACAGGGTCACCGGGGAGCTGTTTTTT.

The chain has TRBV4-3 and TRBJ2-7; possible D gene TRBD2, 6 bases. Trimming left V 1 base short and J 0 bases short, with 10 bases between. CDR1 and CDR2 from the germline V gene are LGHNA and YSLEER. CDR3 length equals 15 residues. The CDR3 DNA sequence: TGCGCCAGCAGCCAAGCGCGGGGAAGCTCCTACGAGCAGTACTTC. Translation: CASSQARGSSYEQYF.

This sequence joins TRBV5-1 and TRBJ1-2; D perhaps matches TRBD1 (5 bases). The V and J ends lost 3 bases and 4 bases respectively, with 19 bases between them. The CDR3 length is 16 residues. Germline loops: CDR1 SGHRS, CDR2 YFSETQ. CDR3 sequence: CASSSGGPTGGYGYTF. The CDR3 DNA sequence: TGCGCCAGCAGCTCCGGAGGCCCCACAGGTGGCTATGGCTACACCTTC. The full variable domain, in which reference TRBV5-1 and TRBJ1-2 provide the parts outside the CDR3, is KAGVTQTPRYLIKTRGQQVTLSCSPISGHRSVSWYQQTPGQGLQFLFEYFSETQRNKGNFPGRFSGRQFSNSRSEMNVSTLELGDSALYLCASSSGGPTGGYGYTFGSGTRLTVV.

This clonotype turned up a few times. The J gene is TRBJ2-1, the V gene TRBV7-2; D remains unclear. The CDR3 consists of 15 residues. The ends were cut back, 5 bases at V and 0 bases at J, with 11 bases in the middle. The germline V gene has CDR1 SGHTA and CDR2 FQGNSA. The CDR3 here is CASSVGESSYNEQFF. CDR3 sequence (DNA): TGTGCCAGCAGCGTCGGTGAGAGCTCCTACAATGAGCAGTTCTTC.

J is TRBJ2-7 and V is TRBV21-1; the DNA was not used to check the table's D call, TRBD1. TRBV21-1 is classified as a pseudogene. This CDR3 region has 10 residues. The CDR3 reads CASSLRDSHF. In nucleotides, the CDR3 is TGTGCCAGCAGCTTACGGGACAGCCACTTC.

This clonotype was recorded a few times. The rearrangement uses TRBV19 and TRBJ2-7; 13 bases are shared with TRBD2. The trim removed 3 bases at V and 5 bases at J, leaving 19 bases unmatched. CDR3 length equals 20 residues. Germline values: CDR1 LNHDA, CDR2 SQIVND (reference sequence). CDR3 nucleotide sequence: TGTGCCAGTAGTATCGGAGGGACTAGCGGGATTCCCTACCCTAGAGACGAGCAGTACTTC. Amino acids: CASSIGGTSGIPYPRDEQYF.

V is TRBV15 and J is TRBJ2-3; no clear D gene. The CDR3 covers 14 residues. CDR1 is LNHNV, CDR2 YYDKDF, per germline (reference sequence). Trimming pared 0 bases from V and 3 bases from J, leaving 7 bases between. The CDR3 loop reads CATSREWGTDTQYF. CDR3 DNA sequence: TGTGCCACCAGCAGAGAGTGGGGTACAGATACGCAGTATTTT.

The gene calls are TRBV12-3 or TRBV12-4 and TRBJ1-5, with D possibly being TRBD1 (5 bases). The CDR3 extends over 16 amino acids. V gave up 7 bases and J gave up 3 bases, with 19 bases separating them. The CDR3 sequence: CASTPSMAGTNQPQHF. In DNA, the CDR3 is TGTGCCAGCACGCCTTCAATGGCAGGGACCAATCAGCCCCAGCATTTT.

The chain employs TRBV7-9 and TRBJ2-1; possibly TRBD1 for D (6 bases). Germline V gene lookup returns CDR1 SEHNR and CDR2 FQNEAQ (reference sequence). This CDR3 is 13 amino acids long. Between the trimmed V and J ends, which lost 5 bases and 8 bases, there was a span of 13 bases. The CDR3 reads CASSQQGWDEQFF. The CDR3 nucleotides are TGTGCCAGCAGCCAACAGGGATGGGATGAGCAGTTCTTC.

V gene TRBV18 combines with J gene TRBJ2-6, with D unclear. The CDR3 loop spans 17 amino acids. Germline CDR1 KGHSH, CDR2 LQKENI. V dropped 4 bases and J dropped 0 bases, with 13 bases sitting between them. CDR3 bases: TGTGCCAGCTCACGTCTCAACTCTTTCTCTGGGGCCAACGTCCTGACTTTC. Protein sequence: CASSRLNSFSGANVLTF.

The chain is built from TRBV9 and TRBJ2-4, with a weak D call TRBD2 (6 bases). Germline V gene lookup returns CDR1 SGDLS and CDR2 YYNGEE. Trimming cost V 4 bases and J 8 bases, with 10 bases left between them. CDR3 size: 12 residues. CDR3 sequence: CASSNREDIQYF. CDR3 nucleotides: TGTGCCAGCAGCAATAGGGAGGACATTCAGTACTTC.

This clonotype was seen repeatedly, ten times or more. The gene calls are TRBV7-9 and TRBJ1-5; D may be TRBD1 (5 bases). Germline V lookup: CDR1 SEHNR, CDR2 FQNEAQ (reference sequence). CDR3 length: 13 residues. The germline V and J ends were trimmed by 6 bases and 5 bases, with 11 bases remaining between them. The chain's CDR3 is CASRLGQDQPQHF. The CDR3 DNA follows: TGTGCCAGCAGGTTGGGGCAAGATCAGCCCCAGCATTTT.

This chain joins TRBV6-5 and TRBJ2-1, with D unresolved. This CDR3 contains 12 residues. Germline assignment: CDR1 MNHEY and CDR2 SVGAGI. Deletions cut 6 bases from V and 7 bases from J, with 10 bases between. The CDR3 spells CASSPHSNEQFF. In DNA form, the CDR3 reads TGTGCCAGCAGCCCCCACTCGAATGAGCAGTTCTTC.

The chain is built from TRBV30 and TRBJ1-1; a weak D match, TRBD1 (5 bases). V was cut by 0 bases and J by 5 bases, with 10 bases left in between. Germline V gene sequence: CDR1 GTSNPN, CDR2 SVGIG (reference sequence). There are 13 residues in the CDR3. CDR3 protein: CAWSVGGRTEAFF. Here the CDR3 DNA reads TGTGCCTGGAGTGTCGGGGGTAGGACTGAAGCTTTCTTT.